This T cell receptor (beta chain) originates from a study of T-cell memory formation after mild COVID-19 (dated by TCRdb to the early 2020s). Concerning the study at large: TCR sequence clusters from the two donors were largely donor specific. Longitudinal TCRalpha and TCRbeta repertoire sequencing tracked T-cell clones expanding and contracting after mild COVID-19 in two donors. Two young, previously healthy adult volunteers, one female and one male, were included in the cohort. General conclusions and limits of the study: Balanced CD4/CD8 phenotypes were observed for clones contracting from day 15 to 85, whereas a bias towards CD4+ was observed for a second wave of clones expanding from day 15 to 37. Whether the second-wave clones peaking on day 37 were SARS-CoV-2 specific was not confirmed. The detection of some responding clones in pre-infection memory suggests that pre-existing cross-reactive memory T cells joined the SARS-CoV-2 response. Contracting CD4+ clones appeared mostly in the CM and EM memory subsets, whereas CD8+ clones were enriched in EMRA. Only two mild cases were covered by the study, and larger cohorts that include severe cases with pre-infection samples were considered necessary.

Data came from an Illumina NovaSeq 6000. TCRalpha and TCRbeta cDNA libraries were constructed by 5'RACE with constant-segment primers, with sample barcodes and unique molecular identifiers being introduced. RNA was extracted from every sample with Trizol reagent. Libraries were amplified in two PCR steps, with a second sample barcode and Illumina TruSeq adapters added in the second step. Sequencing of the libraries was done on an Illumina NovaSeq, producing 2 x 150 bp paired-end reads. From the authors' description of their analysis: Demultiplexing of reads and collapsing into UMI-guided consensus sequences were performed with migec v1.2.7. Using mixcr v2.1.11, the UMI consensuses were aligned to TRA and TRB V and J templates and assembled into clonotypes. A clonotype was counted as expanded or contracted only when both edgeR and NoisET called the clonotype significant, with the noise models trained on biological replicates. For edgeR calls, the thresholds were a false discovery rate-adjusted p below 0.01 and a log2 fold-change of 1. As an exploratory analysis of dynamics, PCA with hierarchical clustering was applied to max-normalized trajectories of the 1000 most abundant clonotypes. Separately sequenced CD4+ and CD8+ repertoires were used to assign a CD4 or CD8 phenotype to each responding clone. The raw public data were reprocessed by TCRdb itself: fastp quality trimming at Q25, MiXCR clonotype calling, in-frame beta chains only. Rows with one shared CDR3 protein collapse into an entry with the most common genes and DNA. None of the V and J calls come from the authors' own analysis; TCRdb made them. Recorded for this sample are over 70,000 distinct CDR3 sequences; about 13% of them occurred a single time. About 28% of the sample comes from the top ten.

Ficoll-Paque density gradient centrifugation was used to isolate PBMCs. This clonotype occurred a few times. Its antigen remains undetermined. Base qualities are not provided; no much larger clone lies one nucleotide away. V drops 3 bases and J drops 5 bases, leaving 15 bases in between. CDR1 and CDR2, looked up from the germline V gene (reference sequence), are MNHEY and SMNVEV. Reading from cysteine to phenylalanine, the CDR3 counts 15 amino acids. Solely the CDR3 DNA is kept, with 45 bases framed from the first base. Recombination joined TRBV27 with TRBJ2-3, with no confident D gene call. The sequence was collected from an adult woman who had mild COVID-19 (a few samples of this study predate the infection). The sample titles of this study are shuffled in the database, so cell type and time point are left out; the donor was told from shared clones. Sequenced material: PBMCs or a T cell subset sorted from them (not recorded which). The CDR3 amino acid sequence is: CASSLVPTPRDTQYF. The DNA sequence is as follows: TGTGCCAGCAGTTTGGTCCCGACCCCGCGAGATACGCAGTATTTT.